This entry lists 9 T cell receptor beta chains sequenced from one sample in a study of PD-1 blockade in classical Hodgkin lymphoma. Exposure to brentuximab vedotin varied, and each patient had relapsed following autologous stem cell transplantation. Clones were read by immunoSEQ multiplex PCR, and TCRdb kept only the in-frame ones, dropping some. The sample has 37,000 or so clones; around 88% are singletons. The material was peripheral blood mononuclear cells (PBMCs), obtained before the second cycle of nivolumab. The receptors stem from a human donor with classical Hodgkin lymphoma.

This clone has just a few counts. V and J are TRBV6-4 and TRBJ1-1; no definite D call. V dropped 9 bases and J dropped 2 bases, with 7 bases sitting between them. The CDR3 loop spans 11 amino acids. Germline CDR1 MRHNA, CDR2 SNTAGT. Here the CDR3 DNA reads TGTGCCAGAGGGCGCAACACTGAAGCTTTCTTT. This translates into CARGRNTEAFF.

The genes are TRBV5-1 and TRBJ2-7; D possibly corresponds to TRBD1 (5 bases). Trimming removed 2 bases from V and 2 bases from J, with 8 bases in between. Germline V lookup: CDR1 SGHRS, CDR2 YFSETQ. The CDR3 contains 13 residues. CDR3 DNA: TGCGCCAGCAGCTTTGCAGGGACCTACGAGCAGTACTTC. Protein: CASSFAGTYEQYF.

The chain uses TRBV28 and TRBJ2-7, with a possible D match to TRBD1 (5 bases). CDR3 length: 16 residues. The V end was cut by 8 bases, the J end by 0 bases, with 20 bases between. The germline V gene has CDR1 MDHEN and CDR2 SYDVKM. The chain's CDR3 is CASGAPQPQSSYEQYF. CDR3 in DNA: TGTGCCAGCGGGGCCCCGCAACCCCAAAGCTCCTACGAGCAGTACTTC.

The chain has TRBV5-1 and TRBJ1-2; D might be TRBD1 (6 bases). Trimming left V 3 bases short and J 2 bases short, with 8 bases between. The CDR3 sequence is 13 residues long. Germline CDR1 is SGHRS and CDR2 is YFSETQ. CDR3 region: CASSYGQNYGYTF. CDR3 nucleotides: TGCGCCAGCAGCTATGGACAGAACTATGGCTACACCTTC. Together with reference TRBV5-1 and TRBJ1-2, the CDR3 gives the full variable domain: KAGVTQTPRYLIKTRGQQVTLSCSPISGHRSVSWYQQTPGQGLQFLFEYFSETQRNKGNFPGRFSGRQFSNSRSEMNVSTLELGDSALYLCASSYGQNYGYTFGSGTRLTVV.

The chain has TRBV19 and TRBJ1-3, with D possibly being TRBD1 (6 bases). Between the trimmed V and J ends, which lost 8 bases and 4 bases, there was a span of 21 bases. The CDR3 has 16 residues. Germline V gene lookup returns CDR1 LNHDA and CDR2 SQIVND (reference sequence). CDR3 nucleotides: TGTGCCAGTCTGACAGGTCCTAGTTGGTTCGGAAACACCATATATTTT. It codes for CASLTGPSWFGNTIYF.

The chain employs TRBV7-9 and TRBJ2-1, with a tentative D call TRBD2 (5 bases). Trimming stripped 2 bases from V and 6 bases from J, with 14 bases between. The CDR3 has 15 residues. Per germline, CDR1 SEHNR and CDR2 FQNEAQ (reference sequence). The CDR3 DNA reads as TGTGCCAGCAGCTTATGGATGGCGGGCCTCAATGAGCAGTTCTTC. It encodes CASSLWMAGLNEQFF.

The genes are TRBV6-5 and TRBJ1-2, with D tentatively TRBD1 (5 bases). The V gene lost 0 bases and the J gene lost 8 bases, with 13 bases spanning the gap. The CDR3 contains 14 residues. Per the germline V gene, CDR1 is MNHEY and CDR2 is SVGAGI. The CDR3 DNA is TGTGCCAGCAGTTACTCGAATAATCCAGGGGGCTACACCTTC. Translated: CASSYSNNPGGYTF.

As to this clone: Other DNA sequences within the sample encode an identical CDR3. The chain employs TRBV9 and TRBJ2-1; D may be TRBD2 (5 bases). Germline V lookup: CDR1 SGDLS, CDR2 YYNGEE. This CDR3 contains 14 residues. Trimming took off 0 bases at V and 2 bases at J, with 6 bases between the two ends. CDR3 residues: CASSVAGTYNEQFF. The CDR3 region has the DNA TGTGCCAGCAGCGTAGCGGGGACCTACAATGAGCAGTTCTTC. The full variable domain, rest sourced from reference TRBV9 and TRBJ2-1, is DSGVTQTPKHLITATGQRVTLRCSPRSGDLSVYWYQQSLDQGLQFLIQYYNGEERAKGNILERFSAQQFPDLHSELNLSSLELGDSALYFCASSVAGTYNEQFFGPGTRLTVL.

This rearrangement joins TRBV19 to TRBJ2-7, with D perhaps TRBD1 or TRBD2 (5 bases each). Trimming left V 5 bases short and J 0 bases short, with 14 bases between. Germline V lookup: CDR1 LNHDA, CDR2 SQIVND (reference sequence). This CDR3 contains 15 residues. The CDR3 sequence is CASSWGSLSSYEQYF. The DNA of the CDR3 is TGTGCCAGTAGTTGGGGGAGCTTAAGCTCCTACGAGCAGTACTTC.